What follows describes a single T cell receptor (beta chain). The data originate from a study of OX40 agonist ivuxolimab in advanced cancers. Study background: Melanoma, hepatocellular carcinoma, head and neck or renal cell cancer occurred in dose-escalation patients. A male proportion of 70% to 90% was recorded, with mean age around 62 years and range roughly 20 to 90.

TCRdb's table, derived via immunoSEQ multiplex PCR, lists solely in-frame clones and lacks some. The sample lists tens of thousands of clones, 75% to 90% occurring once. The TCR comes from an adult with an advanced solid tumor such as melanoma, head and neck, liver or kidney cancer. Sequences were derived from CD4+ or CD8+ T cells sorted from blood, sampled in a trial of the OX40 agonist ivuxolimab.

The CDR3 spells CASSSVLREGLTDTQYF. For the CDR3, the DNA is TGTGCCAGCAGCTCCGTCTTGCGGGAGGGCCTTACAGATACGCAGTATTTT. J is TRBJ2-3 and V is TRBV13; TRBD2 aligns across 9 bases. The germline gives CDR1 PRHDT, CDR2 FYEKMQ (reference sequence). Germline trimming cut 4 bases from V and 3 bases from J; bases unmatched to any gene: 11. The CDR3 length is 17 residues.